These 16 T cell receptor beta chains share one sample of origin, sequenced in a study of regulatory T cells in long-lasting Graves disease. Arm-PCR of CDR3 regions with iRepertoire HTBI primers generated TCR beta libraries. TCRdb redid the calling of the multiplex PCR reads with MiXCR, one entry per CDR3 protein. The sample records 420,000 or so distinct CDR3 sequences, about a sixth being singletons. Time point defined: newly diagnosed GD, antithyroid drugs for less than 3 months. Extracted RNA from PBMCs served as the source of the TCR library. In addition, the sample was reused for a study of T cells in Graves' hyperthyroidism and ophthalmopathy.

The sample in question was peripheral blood mononuclear cells (PBMCs), obtained at new diagnosis, from a patient treated with antithyroid drugs. The receptors derive from a young woman with Graves disease.

Details on this clonotype: This may stem from a read error, because a much larger clone lies one nucleotide away. This chain uses TRBV7-2 with TRBJ2-3; D not certain. CDR3 length: 14 amino acids. CDR1 is SGHTA and CDR2 is FQGNSA in the germline V gene. Trimming stripped 8 bases from V and 2 bases from J, with 14 bases between. The CDR3 loop reads CASRSAQITDTQYF. The CDR3 DNA sequence: TGTGCCAGCCGATCAGCCCAAATCACAGATACGCAGTATTTT.

As regards this clonotype: Just one base apart from a much larger clone, this may be a read error. The rearrangement uses TRBV5-1 and TRBJ2-1, with TRBD1 matching over 8 bases. Germline CDR1 and CDR2: SGHRS and YFSETQ. The CDR3 runs to 14 residues. The CDR3 reads CASSGQGLYNERFF. The DNA for the CDR3 is TGCGCCAGCAGTGGACAGGGTCTCTACAATGAGCGGTTCTTC.

This chain links TRBV7-3 with TRBJ2-2; 8 bases fit TRBD2. This CDR3 region has 17 residues. The junction had 7 bases not matched to a gene; V was cut back by 0 bases and J by 4 bases. CDR1 and CDR2 (germline): SGHTA, FQGTGA. This CDR3 reads CASSLTTAGAGTGELFF. CDR3 DNA sequence: TGTGCCAGCAGCTTAACGACAGCGGGAGCAGGCACCGGGGAGCTGTTTTTT. The full variable domain, with the rest looked up from reference TRBV7-3 and TRBJ2-2, is GAGVSQTPSNKVTEKGKYVELRCDPISGHTALYWYRQSLGQGPEFLIYFQGTGAADDSGLPNDRFFAVRPEGSVSTLKIQRTERGDSAVYLCASSLTTAGAGTGELFFGEGSRLTVL.

The J gene is TRBJ1-5, the V gene TRBV5-6; no definite D call. Germline values: CDR1 SGHDT, CDR2 YYEEEE. CDR3 size: 14 residues. The V end lost 1 base, the J end lost 6 bases, and 11 bases lay between the germline ends. CDR3 sequence: CASSLLGEVQPQHF. In DNA, the CDR3 is TGTGCCAGCAGCTTGCTGGGAGAGGTTCAGCCCCAGCATTTT.

The table lists this clonotype with many counts. The rearrangement uses TRBV28 and TRBJ2-7; 9 positions agree with TRBD1. Looked up from germline, CDR1 is MDHEN and CDR2 is SYDVKM. The CDR3 contains 14 residues. V dropped 6 bases and J dropped 5; count of bases not matched to a gene: 8. The CDR3 nucleotides are TGTGCCAGCAGGCAGACAGGGGGGAAGGACGAGCAGTACTTC. It is translated as CASRQTGGKDEQYF.

This clonotype was detected many times. The CDR3 DNA reads TGTGCCAGCAGCCAAGATTGGGAGGCAGACTACACAGATACGCAGTATTTT. Protein product: CASSQDWEADYTDTQYF. The chain links TRBV3-1 to TRBJ2-3, with a tentative D call TRBD2 (6 bases). With 0 bases removed from V and 2 bases from J, the gap between germline ends came to 15 bases. The CDR3 contains 17 residues. In germline, CDR1 is LGHDT, CDR2 YNNKEL (reference sequence).

Ten or more counts support this clonotype. V and J are TRBV20-1 and TRBJ2-7; D unclear. Germline values: CDR1 DFQATT, CDR2 SNEGSKA (reference sequence). V dropped 3 bases and J dropped 3 bases, with 9 bases sitting between them. The CDR3 spans 12 residues. CDR3 nucleotides: TGCAGTGCTAGTATGCTAAGCTACGAGCAGTACTTC. Translated: CSASMLSYEQYF.

V and J are TRBV19 and TRBJ2-6; TRBD1 matches 9 bases. CDR3 size: 18 residues. Per the germline V gene, CDR1 is LNHDA and CDR2 is SQIVND (reference sequence). V gave up 5 bases and J gave up 0 bases; unmatched junction bases: 8. The CDR3 loop is CASSAGQGLNSGANVLTF. In DNA form, the CDR3 reads TGTGCCAGTAGTGCGGGACAGGGCCTCAACTCTGGGGCCAACGTCCTGACTTTC.

This clonotype showed up many times. V gene TRBV28 combines with J gene TRBJ1-1; D is undetermined. Germline values: CDR1 MDHEN, CDR2 SYDVKM. The V and J ends lost 3 bases and 8 bases respectively, with 7 bases between them. The CDR3 totals 11 residues. Here the CDR3 reads CASSLSEEAFF. CDR3 coding DNA: TGTGCCAGCAGTTTGTCAGAAGAAGCTTTCTTT.

J is TRBJ2-1 and V is TRBV4-3; D is undetermined. The V and J ends lost 0 bases and 2 bases respectively, with 8 bases between them. Germline V CDR1 and CDR2: LGHNA, YSLEER. CDR3 length: 15 residues. This CDR3 is CASSQEVETYNEQFF. The CDR3, as DNA: TGCGCCAGCAGCCAAGAGGTGGAAACCTACAATGAGCAGTTCTTC.

The sample holds a few counts of this clonotype. The gene calls are TRBV3-1 and TRBJ1-1; TRBD1 matches at 9 bases. Germline V gene lookup returns CDR1 LGHDT and CDR2 YNNKEL (reference sequence). This CDR3 is 12 amino acids long. V was clipped by 4 bases and J by 7 bases; unmatched bases: 1. CDR3 in DNA: TGTGCCAGCAGCCTGGACAGGGGTGAAGCTTTCTTT. As protein: CASSLDRGEAFF.

This clonotype was found a few times. This sequence joins TRBV28 and TRBJ1-1; D not certain. The CDR3 is 11 residues long. The ends were cut back, 4 bases at V and 6 bases at J, with 6 bases in the middle. Per the germline V gene, CDR1 is MDHEN and CDR2 is SYDVKM. CDR3 coding DNA: TGTGCCAGCAGTTCGCGATCTGAAGCTTTCTTT. Amino acids: CASSSRSEAFF. Full variable domain (missing parts from reference TRBV28 and TRBJ1-1): DVKVTQSSRYLVKRTGEKVFLECVQDMDHENMFWYRQDPGLGLRLIYFSYDVKMKEKGDIPEGYSVSREKKERFSLILESASTNQTSMYLCASSSRSEAFFGQGTRLTVV.

This chain uses TRBV19 with TRBJ2-1; 10 bases match TRBD2. With V trimmed by 3 bases and J by 5 bases, 7 bases remained unmatched. The CDR3 contains 16 residues. CDR1 and CDR2 from the germline V gene are LNHDA and SQIVND (reference sequence). The CDR3: CASSITSGMDHNEQFF. The CDR3 DNA sequence: TGTGCCAGTAGTATTACTAGCGGGATGGACCACAATGAGCAGTTCTTC.

This clonotype has at least ten counts. The rearrangement joins TRBV6-9 to TRBJ2-7, with a possible D match to TRBD2 (6 bases). The germline V and J ends were trimmed by 3 bases and 6 bases, with 15 bases remaining between them. The V gene's germline CDR1 is MNHGY and CDR2 SVAAGI. The CDR3 totals 14 residues. The CDR3 DNA sequence: TGTGCCAGCAGTTACCGGCGGGATGGAGGCGAGCAGTACTTC. Translation: CASSYRRDGGEQYF.

This clonotype was seen only a few times. The chain couples TRBV2 to TRBJ1-6; D is uncertain. V was trimmed by 3 bases and J by 5 bases, leaving 2 bases between them. This CDR3 has 12 amino acids. Germline assignment: CDR1 SNHLY and CDR2 FYNNEI. CDR3 DNA sequence: TGTGCCAGCAGTGATAATAATTCACCCCTCCACTTT. Encoded protein: CASSDNNSPLHF.

In this sample, this clonotype turned up many times. The CDR3 DNA reads TGTGCCAGCTCACCGTTGGAGGGCTCCTACGAGCAGTACTTC. This encodes CASSPLEGSYEQYF. This chain uses TRBV18 with TRBJ2-7, with a possible D match to TRBD2 (6 bases). This CDR3 contains 14 residues. V was clipped by 3 bases and J by 0 bases, with 9 bases between them. From germline, CDR1 is KGHSH and CDR2 LQKENI.